This is a list of T cell receptor beta chains from one sample in a study of beta chain features in type 1 diabetes. Generated by immunoSEQ multiplex PCR, the TCRdb table keeps only in-frame clones and is missing some. The table includes about 660,000 clones, about an eighth detected once. The source material was naive CD4+ T cells from blood. The receptors were gathered from a man aged 18 to 29 with type 1 diabetes. The CDR3 runs from the conserved cysteine through the conserved F or W. The order of the fields is J gene, V gene, D gene, clone size, CDR3 length, CDR3 DNA, CDR3 protein. D genes are given only for firm matches. Part of the rows lack a size; the others show once, few, many or a class for expanded clones.

J gene: TRBJ1-5
V gene: TRBV30
D gene: .
clone size: few
CDR3 length: 15
CDR3 DNA: TGTGCCTGGAGTGTACAAGAAGGGCCGGGGGAGCCCCAGCATTTT
CDR3 protein: CAWSVQEGPGEPQHF

J gene: TRBJ2-3
V gene: TRBV6-1
D gene: .
clone size: few
CDR3 length: 15
CDR3 DNA: TGTGCCAGCAGTGAAGAGGGTTACAGGCCAGATACGCAGTATTTT
CDR3 protein: CASSEEGYRPDTQYF

J gene: TRBJ1-3
V gene: TRBV14
D gene: .
clone size: .
CDR3 length: 12
CDR3 DNA: TGTGCCAGCAGCCAGGATTTCAACACCATATATTTT
CDR3 protein: CASSQDFNTIYF

J gene: TRBJ2-6
V gene: TRBV25-1
D gene: .
clone size: .
CDR3 length: 15
CDR3 DNA: TGTGCCAGCAGTGTCGCCCGCCCTGGGGCCAACGTCCTGACTTTC
CDR3 protein: CASSVARPGANVLTF

J gene: TRBJ2-3
V gene: TRBV7-2
D gene: TRBD2
clone size: .
CDR3 length: 15
CDR3 DNA: TGTGCCAGCAGCTTGACTAGCGGCCGCACAGATACGCAGTATTTT
CDR3 protein: CASSLTSGRTDTQYF

J gene: TRBJ2-1
V gene: TRBV11-2
D gene: .
clone size: few
CDR3 length: 14
CDR3 DNA: TGTGCCAGCAGCTCTGGACAGAGCTACAATGAGCAGTTCTTC
CDR3 protein: CASSSGQSYNEQFF

J gene: TRBJ2-5
V gene: TRBV30
D gene: .
clone size: few
CDR3 length: 11
CDR3 DNA: TGTGCCTGGAGTGTAGGAGAGACCCAGTACTTC
CDR3 protein: CAWSVGETQYF

J gene: TRBJ2-6
V gene: TRBV2
D gene: .
clone size: few
CDR3 length: 16
CDR3 DNA: TGTGCCAGCAGTGAAGGACTACTCTCTGGGGCCAACGTCCTGACTTTC
CDR3 protein: CASSEGLLSGANVLTF

J gene: TRBJ2-5
V gene: TRBV11-3
D gene: .
clone size: few
CDR3 length: 14
CDR3 DNA: TGTGCCAGCAGCTCCAGGGGCTGGCAAGAGACCCAGTACTTC
CDR3 protein: CASSSRGWQETQYF

J gene: TRBJ2-7
V gene: TRBV4-1
D gene: .
clone size: .
CDR3 length: 15
CDR3 DNA: TGCGCCAGCAGCCAAGTAGGTCGTCTCACCTACGAGCAGTACTTC
CDR3 protein: CASSQVGRLTYEQYF

J gene: TRBJ2-7
V gene: TRBV28
D gene: .
clone size: few
CDR3 length: 16
CDR3 DNA: TGTGCCAGCAGTTTGTCCCTTCTGCAGGGATCCTACGAGCAGTACTTC
CDR3 protein: CASSLSLLQGSYEQYF

J gene: TRBJ1-2
V gene: TRBV28
D gene: .
clone size: few
CDR3 length: 14
CDR3 DNA: TGTGCCAGCAGTTTGCCACAGGGTAAGGGTGGCTACACCTTC
CDR3 protein: CASSLPQGKGGYTF

J gene: TRBJ1-4
V gene: TRBV29-1
D gene: TRBD1
clone size: few
CDR3 length: 13
CDR3 DNA: TGCAGCGTTGAGGGACAGGGGGATGAAAAACTGTTTTTT
CDR3 protein: CSVEGQGDEKLFF

J gene: TRBJ2-3
V gene: TRBV11-2
D gene: TRBD1
clone size: .
CDR3 length: 15
CDR3 DNA: TGTGCCAGCAGCTCGACAGGGGGCCGCACAGATACGCAGTATTTT
CDR3 protein: CASSSTGGRTDTQYF

J gene: TRBJ2-1
V gene: TRBV11-3
D gene: .
clone size: .
CDR3 length: 14
CDR3 DNA: TGTGCCAGCAGCTTATTGTCCCCGAACAATGAGCAGTTCTTC
CDR3 protein: CASSLLSPNNEQFF

J gene: TRBJ2-6
V gene: TRBV5-8
D gene: TRBD1
clone size: few
CDR3 length: 16
CDR3 DNA: TGTGCCAGCAGCCGGCGACAGGGATCTGGGGCCAACGTCCTGACTTTC
CDR3 protein: CASSRRQGSGANVLTF

J gene: TRBJ1-5
V gene: TRBV4-3
D gene: .
clone size: few
CDR3 length: 13
CDR3 DNA: TGCGCCAGCAGCCAAGATGGTGGTCAGCCCCAGCATTTT
CDR3 protein: CASSQDGGQPQHF

J gene: TRBJ1-2
V gene: TRBV2
D gene: TRBD1
clone size: .
CDR3 length: 13
CDR3 DNA: TGTGCCACTACTACAGGGGCCCGATATGGCTACACCTTC
CDR3 protein: CATTTGARYGYTF

J gene: TRBJ2-3
V gene: TRBV4-1
D gene: TRBD2
clone size: .
CDR3 length: 17
CDR3 DNA: TGCGCCAGCAGCCAGGGGGGAGCGGGAGGCCCCGCAGATACGCAGTATTTT
CDR3 protein: CASSQGGAGGPADTQYF

J gene: TRBJ2-2
V gene: TRBV7-6
D gene: .
clone size: .
CDR3 length: 14
CDR3 DNA: TGTGCCAGCAGCCTCACGACAGGCTCCGGGGAGCTGTTTTTT
CDR3 protein: CASSLTTGSGELFF

J gene: TRBJ1-1
V gene: TRBV29-1
D gene: .
clone size: .
CDR3 length: 12
CDR3 DNA: TGCAGCGTTGATGAGGAAAACACTGAAGCTTTCTTT
CDR3 protein: CSVDEENTEAFF

J gene: TRBJ1-2
V gene: TRBV7-2
D gene: .
clone size: few
CDR3 length: 15
CDR3 DNA: TGTGCCAGCAGCTTAGACTACTCAATAAACTATGGCTACACCTTC
CDR3 protein: CASSLDYSINYGYTF

J gene: TRBJ2-7
V gene: TRBV30
D gene: .
clone size: .
CDR3 length: 11
CDR3 DNA: TGTGCCTGGAGTGTACGGATAGTGCAGTACTTC
CDR3 protein: CAWSVRIVQYF

J gene: TRBJ1-6
V gene: TRBV9
D gene: .
clone size: .
CDR3 length: 14
CDR3 DNA: TGTGCCAGCAGCTCCCGGGAACTGAATTCACCCCTCCACTTT
CDR3 protein: CASSSRELNSPLHF

J gene: TRBJ2-7
V gene: TRBV11-2
D gene: TRBD2
clone size: few
CDR3 length: 14
CDR3 DNA: TGTGCCAGCGCCCCACTAGCGGGGGGAAGAGAGCAGTACTTC
CDR3 protein: CASAPLAGGREQYF

J gene: TRBJ1-2
V gene: TRBV7-9
D gene: .
clone size: few
CDR3 length: 11
CDR3 DNA: TGTGCCAGCAGCTTGGAGAGGGGCTACACCTTC
CDR3 protein: CASSLERGYTF

J gene: TRBJ1-4
V gene: TRBV18
D gene: .
clone size: .
CDR3 length: 15
CDR3 DNA: TGTGCCAGCTCCCCCGACTCGAAAGTAGCCGAAAAACTGTTTTTT
CDR3 protein: CASSPDSKVAEKLFF

J gene: TRBJ2-5
V gene: TRBV5-1
D gene: .
clone size: few
CDR3 length: 14
CDR3 DNA: TGCGCCAGCAGCGCGGAACTAGACGTGGAGACCCAGTACTTC
CDR3 protein: CASSAELDVETQYF

J gene: TRBJ2-7
V gene: TRBV4-1
D gene: .
clone size: .
CDR3 length: 14
CDR3 DNA: TGCGCCAGCAGCCAAGACCTCGGTTCCTACGAGCAGTACTTC
CDR3 protein: CASSQDLGSYEQYF

J gene: TRBJ2-1
V gene: TRBV7-2
D gene: TRBD2
clone size: few
CDR3 length: 18
CDR3 DNA: TGTGCCAGCAGGACGACTAGCGGGAGTGATTTCTCCTACAATGAGCAGTTCTTC
CDR3 protein: CASRTTSGSDFSYNEQFF

J gene: TRBJ2-5
V gene: TRBV28
D gene: TRBD1
clone size: .
CDR3 length: 14
CDR3 DNA: TGTGCCAGCAGTAAGGGACAGGCCGGGGAGACCCAGTACTTC
CDR3 protein: CASSKGQAGETQYF

J gene: TRBJ2-1
V gene: TRBV9
D gene: .
clone size: .
CDR3 length: 14
CDR3 DNA: TGTGCCAGCAGCGTAGTGATCGTCTACAATGAGCAGTTCTTC
CDR3 protein: CASSVVIVYNEQFF

J gene: TRBJ2-1
V gene: TRBV19
D gene: TRBD2
clone size: .
CDR3 length: 15
CDR3 DNA: TGTGCCAGCGCTAGCGGGAGACTCCCCTACAATGAGCAGTTCTTC
CDR3 protein: CASASGRLPYNEQFF

J gene: TRBJ2-2
V gene: TRBV6-1
D gene: TRBD2
clone size: few
CDR3 length: 17
CDR3 DNA: TGTGCCAGCAGTGAGTCGGGACTAGCGGGCGGTGACGGGGAGCTGTTTTTT
CDR3 protein: CASSESGLAGGDGELFF

J gene: TRBJ1-1
V gene: TRBV4-3
D gene: TRBD1
clone size: .
CDR3 length: 15
CDR3 DNA: TGCGCCAGCAGCCATCTCCGGGACAGGAACACTGAAGCTTTCTTT
CDR3 protein: CASSHLRDRNTEAFF

J gene: TRBJ2-2
V gene: TRBV7-2
D gene: .
clone size: few
CDR3 length: 15
CDR3 DNA: TGTGCCAGCAGCTTAGGGCAGCTTCTCACCGGGGAGCTGTTTTTT
CDR3 protein: CASSLGQLLTGELFF

J gene: TRBJ2-7
V gene: TRBV14
D gene: .
clone size: .
CDR3 length: 15
CDR3 DNA: TGTGCCAGCAGCCAGAGTTGGGACCGAGACTACGAGCAGTACTTC
CDR3 protein: CASSQSWDRDYEQYF

J gene: TRBJ1-1
V gene: TRBV30
D gene: .
clone size: few
CDR3 length: 15
CDR3 DNA: TGTGCCTGGAGGGTATCAGGGGCTACGAACACTGAAGCTTTCTTT
CDR3 protein: CAWRVSGATNTEAFF

J gene: TRBJ2-1
V gene: TRBV9
D gene: TRBD2
clone size: few
CDR3 length: 18
CDR3 DNA: TGTGCCAGCAGCGCTGGGCCCTTAAGGACTAGCGGGATGAATGAGCAGTTCTTC
CDR3 protein: CASSAGPLRTSGMNEQFF